This TCR beta chain originates from a study of long-term antiretroviral therapy in people with HIV. The assay, immunoSEQ v3.0, was run at survey level. The assay was immunoSEQ multiplex PCR, and TCRdb's table has in-frame clones only and misses some. The table shows some 27,000 clones, with roughly 84% occurring only once. Germline values: CDR1 LNHDA, CDR2 SQIVND (reference sequence). V shed 5 bases, J shed 6 bases, and the junction held 10 bases outside the gene matches. The CDR3 totals 15 residues. The rearrangement uses TRBV19 and TRBJ2-7; 10 bases match TRBD1. The starting material was unsorted PBMCs, obtained approximately 4.8 years after starting antiretroviral therapy. The receptor comes from a man in his forties with HIV. Written as DNA, the CDR3 is TGTGCCAGTAGTCCCTGGACAGGGGGAGTAGCCGAGCAGTACTTC. Translating it yields CASSPWTGGVAEQYF.